Sequencing of this T cell receptor (beta chain) was carried out in a study of post-analysis software for immune sequencing data. Overall study: In terms of disease course, relapsing-remitting, secondary progressive and progressive-relapsing multiple sclerosis were included.

Germline CDR1 reads MNHEY; CDR2 reads SVGAGI. The CDR3 is 13 amino acids. Overall study findings and caveats: Five TRBV segments were significantly more frequent in patients than in controls. TRBV5-6, TRBV5-1 and TRBV20-1 were among these segments. Multiple sclerosis patients showed significantly lower normalized Chao1 diversity than controls did. Clustering by F measure revealed strong co-clustering among samples prepared together in one batch.

Libraries were made from TCR beta cDNA, and they carried unique molecular identifiers. TCRdb independently ran MiXCR on the PCR reads; one entry per CDR3 protein. The table records approximately 460,000 distinct CDR3 sequences, roughly 45% of them present only once. To note about this clonotype: As yet, its antigen is unknown.

The TCR sequence derives from a girl aged 10 to 17 with multiple sclerosis. The chain recombines TRBV6-5 with TRBJ2-5, with a weak D call TRBD2 (6 bases). The DNA matches TRBJ2-7 better at its end, which makes the J call doubtful. The sequenced sample consisted of blood. CDR3 sequence: CASFSAGRNEQYF. The CDR3 nucleotides read TGTGCCAGTTTCTCGGCGGGACGCAACGAGCAGTACTTC.